This TCR beta chain comes out of a study of response to subunit inactivated influenza vaccine. In germline, CDR1 is SGHTA, CDR2 FQGNSA. CDR3 size: 15 residues. Trimming took 0 bases from V and 9 from J, leaving 17 bases between them. TCRdb re-called the RT-PCR reads through MiXCR, storing one row per CDR3 protein. This repertoire shows more than 450,000 distinct CDR3 sequences, 7.6% found once; its top ten account for 13%. As to this clonotype: Antigen unknown.

Study-level points and caveats: That few new T cells are recruited by each seasonal influenza vaccination was the authors' suggestion.

This sequence was found in a man aged 45 to 70 who received an inactivated influenza vaccine. V gene TRBV7-2 combines with J gene TRBJ2-5, with D tentatively TRBD1 (7 bases). The sequences come from PBMCs from blood, collected about 24 months after vaccination. The CDR3 DNA reads TGTGCCAGCAGCTTAGCTTCAGGGGGTCGCGGGGCCCAGTACTTC. Translated, it gives CASSLASGGRGAQYF. Complete variable domain (other parts from reference TRBV7-2 and TRBJ2-5): GAGVSQSPSNKVTEKGKDVELRCDPISGHTALYWYRQSLGQGLEFLIYFQGNSAPDKSGLPSDRFSAERTGGSVSTLTIQRTQQEDSAVYLCASSLASGGRGAQYFGPGTRLLVL.